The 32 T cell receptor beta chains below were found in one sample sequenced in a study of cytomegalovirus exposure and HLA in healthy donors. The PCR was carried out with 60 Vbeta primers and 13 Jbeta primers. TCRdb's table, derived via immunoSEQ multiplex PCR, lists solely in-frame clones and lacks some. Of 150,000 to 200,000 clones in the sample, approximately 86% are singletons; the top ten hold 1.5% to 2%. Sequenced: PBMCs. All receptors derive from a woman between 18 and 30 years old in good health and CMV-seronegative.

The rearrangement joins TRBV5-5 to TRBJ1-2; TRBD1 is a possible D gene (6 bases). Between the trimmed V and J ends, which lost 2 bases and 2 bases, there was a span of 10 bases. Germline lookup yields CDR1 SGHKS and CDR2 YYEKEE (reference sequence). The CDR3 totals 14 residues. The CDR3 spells CASSFVGTNYGYTF. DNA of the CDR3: TGTGCCAGCAGCTTCGTTGGGACAAACTATGGCTACACCTTC. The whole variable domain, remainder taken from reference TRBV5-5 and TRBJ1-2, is DAGVTQSPTHLIKTRGQQVTLRCSPISGHKSVSWYQQVLGQGPQFIFQYYEKEERGRGNFPDRFSARQFPNYSSELNVNALLLGDSALYLCASSFVGTNYGYTFGSGTRLTVV.

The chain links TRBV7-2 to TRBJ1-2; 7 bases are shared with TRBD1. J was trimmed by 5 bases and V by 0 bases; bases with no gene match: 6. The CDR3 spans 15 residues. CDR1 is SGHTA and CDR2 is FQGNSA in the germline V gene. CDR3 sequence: CASSLAAGTAYGYTF. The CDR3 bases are TGTGCCAGCAGCTTAGCTGCCGGGACAGCGTATGGCTACACCTTC.

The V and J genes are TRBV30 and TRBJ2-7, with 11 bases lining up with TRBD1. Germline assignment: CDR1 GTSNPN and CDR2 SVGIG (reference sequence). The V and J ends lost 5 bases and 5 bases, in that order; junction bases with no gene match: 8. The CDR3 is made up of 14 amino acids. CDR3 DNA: TGTGCCTGGGCAGGGACAGGGGGTATGAACGAGCAGTACTTC. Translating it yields CAWAGTGGMNEQYF.

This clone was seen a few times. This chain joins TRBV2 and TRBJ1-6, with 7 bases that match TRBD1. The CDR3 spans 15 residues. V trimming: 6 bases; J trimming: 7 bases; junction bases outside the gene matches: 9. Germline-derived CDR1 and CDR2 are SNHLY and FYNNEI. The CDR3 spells CASSSTGLGNSPLHF. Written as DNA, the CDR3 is TGTGCCAGCAGCTCGACAGGGCTCGGGAATTCACCCCTCCACTTT.

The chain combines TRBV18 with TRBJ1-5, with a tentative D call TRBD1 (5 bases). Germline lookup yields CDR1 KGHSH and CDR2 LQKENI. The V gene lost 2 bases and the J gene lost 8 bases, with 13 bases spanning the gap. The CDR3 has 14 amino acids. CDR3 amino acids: CASSPRGSQEPQHF. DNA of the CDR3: TGTGCCAGCTCACCAAGGGGATCCCAGGAGCCCCAGCATTTT.

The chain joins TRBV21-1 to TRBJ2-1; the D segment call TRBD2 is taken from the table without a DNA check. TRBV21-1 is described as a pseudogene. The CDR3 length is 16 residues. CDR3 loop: CASSKPVADYYNEQFF. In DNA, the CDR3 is TGTGCCAGCAGCAAGCCGGTAGCGGACTACTACAATGAGCAGTTCTTC.

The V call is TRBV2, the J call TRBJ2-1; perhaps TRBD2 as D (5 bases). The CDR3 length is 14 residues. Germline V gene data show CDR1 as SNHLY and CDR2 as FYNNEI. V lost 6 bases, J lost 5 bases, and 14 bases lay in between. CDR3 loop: CASRERFWDNEQFF. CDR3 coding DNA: TGTGCCAGCAGGGAGCGGTTCTGGGACAATGAGCAGTTCTTC.

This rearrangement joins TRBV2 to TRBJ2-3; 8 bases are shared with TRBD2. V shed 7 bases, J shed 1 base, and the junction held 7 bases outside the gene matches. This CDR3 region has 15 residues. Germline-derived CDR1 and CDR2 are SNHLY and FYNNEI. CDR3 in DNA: TGTGCCAGCATGAGAGCGGGAGTTGGCACAGATACGCAGTATTTT. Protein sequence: CASMRAGVGTDTQYF.

CDR3 coding DNA: TGCGCCAGCAGCCGCCACACAGACAGTACACTTTACGAGCAGTACTTC. Amino acids: CASSRHTDSTLYEQYF. The chain has TRBV5-1 and TRBJ2-7; weak D call: TRBD1 (5 bases). The CDR3 is 16 amino acids. V shed 4 bases and J shed 4 bases, with 21 bases lying between them. CDR1 SGHRS and CDR2 YFSETQ come from the germline V gene.

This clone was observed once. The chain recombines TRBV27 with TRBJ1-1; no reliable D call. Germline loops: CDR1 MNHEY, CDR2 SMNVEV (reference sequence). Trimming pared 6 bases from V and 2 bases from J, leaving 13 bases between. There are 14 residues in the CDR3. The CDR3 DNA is TGTGCCAGCAGCAGAGGAGACGGAAACACTGAAGCTTTCTTT. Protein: CASSRGDGNTEAFF.

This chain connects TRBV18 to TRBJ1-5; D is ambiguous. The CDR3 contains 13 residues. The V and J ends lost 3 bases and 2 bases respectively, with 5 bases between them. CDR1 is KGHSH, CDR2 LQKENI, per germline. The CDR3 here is CASSPRGNQPQHF. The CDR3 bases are TGTGCCAGCTCACCTCGGGGCAATCAGCCCCAGCATTTT. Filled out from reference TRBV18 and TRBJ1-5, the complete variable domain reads NAGVMQNPRHLVRRRGQEARLRCSPMKGHSHVYWYRQLPEEGLKFMVYLQKENIIDESGMPKERFSAEFPKEGPSILRIQQVVRGDSAAYFCASSPRGNQPQHFGDGTRLSIL.

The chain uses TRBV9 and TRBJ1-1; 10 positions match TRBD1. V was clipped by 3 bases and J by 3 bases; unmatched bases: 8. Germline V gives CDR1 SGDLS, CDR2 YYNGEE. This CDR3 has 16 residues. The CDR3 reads CASSARGGQGHTEAFF. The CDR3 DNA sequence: TGTGCCAGCAGCGCTAGAGGGGGACAGGGGCACACTGAAGCTTTCTTT.

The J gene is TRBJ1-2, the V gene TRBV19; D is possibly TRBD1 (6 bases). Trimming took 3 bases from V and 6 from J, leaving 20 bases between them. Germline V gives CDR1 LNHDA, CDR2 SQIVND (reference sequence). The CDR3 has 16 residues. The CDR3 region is CASSIGRTESPHGYTF. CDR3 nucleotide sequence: TGTGCCAGTAGTATCGGCCGGACAGAGTCGCCCCATGGCTACACCTTC. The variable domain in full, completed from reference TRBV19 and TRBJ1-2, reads DGGITQSPKYLFRKEGQNVTLSCEQNLNHDAMYWYRQDPGQGLRLIYYSQIVNDFQKGDIAEGYSVSREKKESFPLTVTSAQKNPTAFYLCASSIGRTESPHGYTFGSGTRLTVV.

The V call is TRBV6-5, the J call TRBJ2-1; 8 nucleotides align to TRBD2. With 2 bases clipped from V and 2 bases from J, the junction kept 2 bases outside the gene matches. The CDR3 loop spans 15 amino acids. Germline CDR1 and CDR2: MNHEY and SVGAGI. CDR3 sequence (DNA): TGTGCCAGCAGTTACGGGGGACTAGCCTACAATGAGCAGTTCTTC. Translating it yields CASSYGGLAYNEQFF.

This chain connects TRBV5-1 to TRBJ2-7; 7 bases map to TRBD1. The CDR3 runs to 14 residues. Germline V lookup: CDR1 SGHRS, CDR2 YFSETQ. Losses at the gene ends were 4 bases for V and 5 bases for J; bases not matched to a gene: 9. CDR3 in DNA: TGCGCCAGCAGCCCGGGGACAGTCGGCAACGAGCAGTACTTC. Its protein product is CASSPGTVGNEQYF.

The CDR3 here is CASRGTSSYEQYF. For the CDR3, the DNA is TGCGCCAGTAGGGGAACGAGCTCCTACGAGCAGTACTTC. The chain employs TRBV5-1 and TRBJ2-5; a weak D match, TRBD1 (5 bases). The last part of the DNA fits TRBJ2-7 better; the J call may be wrong. The CDR3 totals 13 residues. Germline V gene lookup returns CDR1 SGHRS and CDR2 YFSETQ.

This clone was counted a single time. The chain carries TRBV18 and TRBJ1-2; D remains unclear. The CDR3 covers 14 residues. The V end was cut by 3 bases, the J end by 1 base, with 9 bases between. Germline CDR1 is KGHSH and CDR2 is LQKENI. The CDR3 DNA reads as TGTGCCAGCTCACCTATTGACAATAACTATGGCTACACCTTC. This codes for CASSPIDNNYGYTF. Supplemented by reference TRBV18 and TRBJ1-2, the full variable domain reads NAGVMQNPRHLVRRRGQEARLRCSPMKGHSHVYWYRQLPEEGLKFMVYLQKENIIDESGMPKERFSAEFPKEGPSILRIQQVVRGDSAAYFCASSPIDNNYGYTFGSGTRLTVV.

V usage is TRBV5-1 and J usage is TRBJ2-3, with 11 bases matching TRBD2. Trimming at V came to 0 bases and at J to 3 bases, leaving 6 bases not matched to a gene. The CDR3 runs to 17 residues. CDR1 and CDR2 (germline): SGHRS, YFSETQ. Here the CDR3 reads CASSLALAGVDTDTQYF. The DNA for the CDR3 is TGCGCCAGCAGCTTGGCACTAGCGGGAGTAGATACAGATACGCAGTATTTT.

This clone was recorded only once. The CDR3 coding sequence is TGTGCCTGGAGTGTACCATGGAGGGGCCGAGAGCAGTACTTC. Its protein is CAWSVPWRGREQYF. The chain has TRBV30 and TRBJ2-7; the D gene is possibly TRBD2 (6 bases). Germline CDR1 is GTSNPN and CDR2 is SVGIG (reference sequence). V lost 0 bases and J lost 7, with 16 bases in between. The CDR3 is 14 amino acids.

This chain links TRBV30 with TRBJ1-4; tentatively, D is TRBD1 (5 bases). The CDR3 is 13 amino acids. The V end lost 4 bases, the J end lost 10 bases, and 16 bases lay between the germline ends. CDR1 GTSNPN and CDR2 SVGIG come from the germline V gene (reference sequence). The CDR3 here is CAWTGQTAGKLFF. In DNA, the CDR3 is TGTGCCTGGACTGGACAAACCGCTGGAAAACTGTTTTTT.

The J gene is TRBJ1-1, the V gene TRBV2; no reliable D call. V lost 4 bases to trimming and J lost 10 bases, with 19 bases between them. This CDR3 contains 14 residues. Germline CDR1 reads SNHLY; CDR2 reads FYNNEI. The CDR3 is CASSVGQAVLGAFF. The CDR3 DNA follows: TGTGCCAGCAGTGTGGGCCAAGCAGTTTTGGGAGCTTTCTTT.

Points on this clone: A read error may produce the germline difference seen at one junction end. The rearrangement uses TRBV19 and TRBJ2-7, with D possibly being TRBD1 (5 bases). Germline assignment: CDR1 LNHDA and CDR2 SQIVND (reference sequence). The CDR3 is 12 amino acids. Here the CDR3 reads CASSQVGWGQTF. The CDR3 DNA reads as TGTGCCAGTAGTCAAGTGGGGTGGGGCCAGACTTTC.

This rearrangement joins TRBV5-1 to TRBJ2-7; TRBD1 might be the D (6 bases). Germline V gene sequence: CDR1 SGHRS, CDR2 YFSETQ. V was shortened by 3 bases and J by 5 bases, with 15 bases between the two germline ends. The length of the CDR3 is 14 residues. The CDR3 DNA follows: TGCGCCAGCAGCTCCGGGACAATCCCTCACGAGCAGTACTTC. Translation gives CASSSGTIPHEQYF.

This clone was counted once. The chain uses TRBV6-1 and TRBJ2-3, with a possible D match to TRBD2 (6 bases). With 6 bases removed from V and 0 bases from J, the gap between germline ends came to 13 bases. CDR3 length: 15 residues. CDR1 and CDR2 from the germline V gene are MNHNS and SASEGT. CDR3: CASSDPGTSTDTQYF. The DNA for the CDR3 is TGTGCCAGCAGCGACCCCGGGACTAGCACAGATACGCAGTATTTT.

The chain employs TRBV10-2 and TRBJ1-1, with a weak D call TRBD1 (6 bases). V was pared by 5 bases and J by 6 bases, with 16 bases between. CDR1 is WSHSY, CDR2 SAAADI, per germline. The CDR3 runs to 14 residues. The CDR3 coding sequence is TGCGCCAGCAGTTGGCAGGGGTTTTTCGCTGAAGCTTTCTTT. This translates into CASSWQGFFAEAFF.

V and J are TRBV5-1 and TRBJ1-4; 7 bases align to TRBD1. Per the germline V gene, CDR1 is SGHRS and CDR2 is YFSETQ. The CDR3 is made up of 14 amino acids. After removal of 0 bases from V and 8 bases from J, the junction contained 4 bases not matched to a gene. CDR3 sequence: CASSLGQGEEKLFF. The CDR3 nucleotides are TGCGCCAGCAGCTTGGGACAGGGCGAAGAAAAACTGTTTTTT.

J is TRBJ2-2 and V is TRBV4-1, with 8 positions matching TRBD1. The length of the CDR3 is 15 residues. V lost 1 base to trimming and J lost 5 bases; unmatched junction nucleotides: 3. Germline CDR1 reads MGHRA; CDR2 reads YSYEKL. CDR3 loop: CASSQGQGRTGELFF. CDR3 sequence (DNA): TGCGCCAGCAGCCAAGGACAGGGGAGGACCGGGGAGCTGTTTTTT.

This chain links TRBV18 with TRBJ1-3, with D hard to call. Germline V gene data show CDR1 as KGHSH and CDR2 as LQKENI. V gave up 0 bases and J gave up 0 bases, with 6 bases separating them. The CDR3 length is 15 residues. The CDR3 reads CASSPPASSGNTIYF. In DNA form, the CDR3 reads TGTGCCAGCTCACCACCGGCTTCCTCTGGAAACACCATATATTTT.

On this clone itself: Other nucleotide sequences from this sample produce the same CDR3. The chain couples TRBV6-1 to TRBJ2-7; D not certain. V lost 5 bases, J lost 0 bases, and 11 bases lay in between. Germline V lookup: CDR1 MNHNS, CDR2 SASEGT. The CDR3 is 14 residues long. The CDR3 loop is CASSHGQSSYEQYF. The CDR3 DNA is TGTGCCAGCAGTCATGGGCAGAGCTCCTACGAGCAGTACTTC.

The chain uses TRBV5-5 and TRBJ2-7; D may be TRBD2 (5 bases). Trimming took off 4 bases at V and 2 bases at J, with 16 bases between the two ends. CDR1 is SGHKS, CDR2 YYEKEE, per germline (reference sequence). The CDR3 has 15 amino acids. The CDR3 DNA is TGTGCCAGCAGCCCTTCGAGCTCGAGGGCCTACGAGCAGTACTTC. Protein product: CASSPSSSRAYEQYF.

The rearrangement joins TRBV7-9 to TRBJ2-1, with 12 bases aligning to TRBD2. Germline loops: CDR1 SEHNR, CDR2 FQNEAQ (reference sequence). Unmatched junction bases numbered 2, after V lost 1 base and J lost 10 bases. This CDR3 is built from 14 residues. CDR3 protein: CASSLGLAGEEQFF. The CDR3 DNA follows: TGTGCCAGCAGCTTAGGACTAGCGGGGGAGGAGCAGTTCTTC.

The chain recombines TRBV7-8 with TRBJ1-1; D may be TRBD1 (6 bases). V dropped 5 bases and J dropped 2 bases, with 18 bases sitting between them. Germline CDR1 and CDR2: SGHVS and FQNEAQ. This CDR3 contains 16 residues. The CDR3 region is CASSNTPGQVNTEAFF. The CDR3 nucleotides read TGTGCCAGCAGCAACACTCCGGGACAAGTCAACACTGAAGCTTTCTTT.